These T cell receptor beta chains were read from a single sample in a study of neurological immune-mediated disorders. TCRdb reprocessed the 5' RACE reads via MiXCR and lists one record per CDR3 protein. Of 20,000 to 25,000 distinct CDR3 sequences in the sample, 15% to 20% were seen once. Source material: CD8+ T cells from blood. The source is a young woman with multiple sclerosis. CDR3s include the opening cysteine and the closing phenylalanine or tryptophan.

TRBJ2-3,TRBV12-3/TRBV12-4,CASSFNLADTQYF
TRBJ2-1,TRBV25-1,CASSGRLAGYHRYNEQFF
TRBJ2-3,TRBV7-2,CASSLAPTDTQYF
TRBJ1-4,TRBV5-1,CASSLSSGERFNEKLFF
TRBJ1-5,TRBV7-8,CASSSSRANSNQPQHF
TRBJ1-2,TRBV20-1,CSARDPSGRYSTF
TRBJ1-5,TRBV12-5,CASALGTSNQPQHF
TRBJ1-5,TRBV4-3,CASSQDLPGQGSNQPQHF
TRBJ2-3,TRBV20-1,CSAWTETDTQYF
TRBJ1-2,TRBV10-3,CAISGGANYGYTF
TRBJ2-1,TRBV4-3,CASSQDTSSYNEQFF
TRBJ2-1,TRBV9,CASSPENSYNEQFF
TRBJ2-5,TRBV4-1,CASSQGYSQETQYF
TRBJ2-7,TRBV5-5,CASSLLGADSYEQYF
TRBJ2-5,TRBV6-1,CASSEFTLGTGEETQYF
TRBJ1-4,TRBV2,CASSEARRGWDEKLFF
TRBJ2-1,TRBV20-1,CSVKGPPPYNEQFF
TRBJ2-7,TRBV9,CASSGRQGLGEQYF
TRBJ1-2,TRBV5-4,CASSPSGYGYTF
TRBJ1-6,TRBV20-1,CSAPTGISYNSPLHF
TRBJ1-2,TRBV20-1,CSARLEGRGLNHGYTF
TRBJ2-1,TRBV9,CASSAAGGPNEQFF
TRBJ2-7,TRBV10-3,CAISAARDEQYF
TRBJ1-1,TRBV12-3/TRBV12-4,CASRAGGPEAFF
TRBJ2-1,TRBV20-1,CSARETGISYNEQFF
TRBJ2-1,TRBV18,CASHQAQGTSGTQYNEQFF
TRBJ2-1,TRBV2,CASSWTGSYNEQFF
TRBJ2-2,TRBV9,CASSVVAGDNTGELFF
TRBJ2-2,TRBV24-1,CATSAGLDTGELFF
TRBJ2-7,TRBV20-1,CSARDPGYVPYEQYF
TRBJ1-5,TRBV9,CASSCGRQGNQPQHF
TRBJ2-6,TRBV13,CASRDRGFGTTNVLTF
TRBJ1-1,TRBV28,CASSVWDRARVEAFF
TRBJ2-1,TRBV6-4,CASSVRPGLAGGHNEQFF
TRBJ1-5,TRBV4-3,CASSHTAGGGTGQPQHF
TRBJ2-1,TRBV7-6,CASSLRSHETVSYNEQFF
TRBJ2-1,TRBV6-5,CASSYLAMSSYNEQFF
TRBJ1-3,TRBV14,CASSQPGTSGNTIYF
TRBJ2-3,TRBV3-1,CASSLLQGMSDTQYF
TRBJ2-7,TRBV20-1,CSARDRLRRLAGDYEQYF
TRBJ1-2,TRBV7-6,CASSSRGDRVEGYTF
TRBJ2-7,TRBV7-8,CASSFGTSGVSSYEQYF
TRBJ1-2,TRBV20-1,CSASPRGGNGYTF
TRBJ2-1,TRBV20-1,CSAPTGDPYNEQFF
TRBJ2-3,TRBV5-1,CASSFRGGEVRDTQYF
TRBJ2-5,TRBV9,CASSVSEGSIETQYF
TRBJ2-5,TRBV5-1,CASRGETQYF
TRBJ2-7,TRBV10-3,CATSLLAGLYEQYF
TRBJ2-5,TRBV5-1,CASSLAGTGQETQYF
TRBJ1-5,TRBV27,CASSFFGGNQPQHF
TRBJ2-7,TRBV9,CASSIGTGTYEQYF
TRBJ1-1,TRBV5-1,CASSLGAGVQAFF